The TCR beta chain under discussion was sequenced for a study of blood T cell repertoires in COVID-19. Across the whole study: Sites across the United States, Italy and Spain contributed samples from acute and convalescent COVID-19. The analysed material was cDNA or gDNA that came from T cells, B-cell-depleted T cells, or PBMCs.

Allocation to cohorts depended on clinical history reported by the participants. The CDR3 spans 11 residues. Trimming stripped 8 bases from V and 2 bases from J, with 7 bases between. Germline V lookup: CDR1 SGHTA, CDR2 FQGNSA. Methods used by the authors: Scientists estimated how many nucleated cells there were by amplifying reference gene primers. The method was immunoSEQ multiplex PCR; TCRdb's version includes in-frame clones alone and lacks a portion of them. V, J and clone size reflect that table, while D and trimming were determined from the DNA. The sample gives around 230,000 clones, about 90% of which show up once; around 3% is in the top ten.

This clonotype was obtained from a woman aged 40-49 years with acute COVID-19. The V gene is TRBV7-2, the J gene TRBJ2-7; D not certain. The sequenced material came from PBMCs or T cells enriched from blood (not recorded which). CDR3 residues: CASAVTYEQYF. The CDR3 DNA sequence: TGTGCCAGCGCGGTTACCTACGAGCAGTACTTC.